This T cell receptor (beta chain) comes out of a study of CD8+ T cells in alopecia areata. The CDR3 is 15 residues long. V lost 6 bases, J lost 2 bases, and 5 bases stayed unmatched. Germline V gene lookup returns CDR1 LGHNA and CDR2 YSLEER. cDNA prepared by RNA extraction and subsequent reverse transcription served as the template for sequencing. Sequenced by immunoSEQ multiplex PCR; TCRdb stores in-frame clones only, minus some. Here the sample spans some 190,000 clones, around 51% being singletons. The treatment is: oral pan-JAK inhibitor, 5-10 mg twice daily. Comment on this clone: Its antigen is as yet unknown.

Study-level findings and limits: Expanded CD8+ clones among the top 100, and scalp clonality, were significantly decreased by tofacitinib. Higher clonality than in normal scalp was seen in lesional scalp, especially alopecia totalis/universalis.

V gene TRBV4-3 combines with J gene TRBJ2-3, with 10 nucleotides matching TRBD1. The sample consisted of CD8+ T cells sorted from blood, taken around week 54, from a patient treated with tofacitinib. The TCR originated in a human donor with alopecia areata. The CDR3 region is CASRQGQGNTDTQYF. The CDR3 nucleotides are TGCGCCAGCAGACAGGGACAGGGGAACACAGATACGCAGTATTTT.